This T cell receptor (beta chain) was identified in a study of T cell responses to AZD1222 COVID-19 vaccine. Germline V gene lookup returns CDR1 SGHNT and CDR2 YYREEE (reference sequence). There are 12 residues in the CDR3. The V and J ends lost 4 bases and 7 bases, in that order; junction bases with no gene match: 2. Sequencing was performed with immunoSEQ multiplex PCR; in TCRdb, only in-frame clones are kept and a portion is missing. This sample has about 150,000 clones, with 85% to 95% found just once. Regarding the study as a whole: The number of AZD1222 recipients seropositive at baseline was only 6 or 7. Possibly, clonal diversity was underestimated; donors were largely white British and included more females. An increase in Spike-specific TCR breadth and depth was observed after two AZD1222 doses.

The study pooled second doses at about 4 or about 12 weeks. A word on this clone: Its antigen is as yet unknown.

This sequence joins TRBV5-4 and TRBJ1-1, with 9 positions matching TRBD1. The sequenced sample was peripheral blood, obtained 28 days after the second AZD1222 dose. The clonotype comes from an adult who received the AZD1222 COVID-19 vaccine. CDR3 region: CASSKGQGEAFF. CDR3 DNA sequence: TGTGCCAGCAGCAAGGGACAGGGTGAAGCTTTCTTT.